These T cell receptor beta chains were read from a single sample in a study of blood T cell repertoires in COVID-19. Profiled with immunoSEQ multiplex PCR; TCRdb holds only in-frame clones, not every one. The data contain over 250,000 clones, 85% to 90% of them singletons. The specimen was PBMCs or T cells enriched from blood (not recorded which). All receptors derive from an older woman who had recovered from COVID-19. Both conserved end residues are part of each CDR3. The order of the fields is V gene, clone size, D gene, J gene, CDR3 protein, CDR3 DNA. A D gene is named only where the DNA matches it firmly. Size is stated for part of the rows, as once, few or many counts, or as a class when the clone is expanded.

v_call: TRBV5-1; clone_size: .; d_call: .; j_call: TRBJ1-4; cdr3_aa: CASSLPGTPTNEKLFF; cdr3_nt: TGCGCCAGCAGTCTTCCCGGGACACCTACTAATGAAAAACTGTTTTTT
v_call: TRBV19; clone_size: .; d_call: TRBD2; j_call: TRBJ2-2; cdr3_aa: CASSILAGALTGELFF; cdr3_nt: TGTGCCAGTAGTATCCTAGCGGGGGCCCTCACCGGGGAGCTGTTTTTT
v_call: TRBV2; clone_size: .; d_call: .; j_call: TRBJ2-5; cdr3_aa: CASSDDPGHEYF; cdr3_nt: TGTGCCAGCAGTGATGATCCGGGACACGAGTACTTC
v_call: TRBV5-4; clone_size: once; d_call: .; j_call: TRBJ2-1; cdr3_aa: CASSSPTREGNEQFF; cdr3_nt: TGTGCCAGCAGCTCCCCGACCCGGGAAGGGAATGAGCAGTTCTTC
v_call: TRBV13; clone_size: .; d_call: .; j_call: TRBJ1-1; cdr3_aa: CASRDSMNTEAFF; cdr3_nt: TGTGCCAGCAGAGACAGCATGAACACTGAAGCTTTCTTT
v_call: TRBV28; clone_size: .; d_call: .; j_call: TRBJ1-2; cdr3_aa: CASRTAEFYGYTF; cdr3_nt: TGTGCCAGCAGGACAGCAGAATTCTATGGCTACACCTTC
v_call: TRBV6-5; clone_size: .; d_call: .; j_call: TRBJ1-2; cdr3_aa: CASSYVGAQNYGYTF; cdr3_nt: TGTGCCAGCAGTTACGTGGGGGCCCAGAACTATGGCTACACCTTC
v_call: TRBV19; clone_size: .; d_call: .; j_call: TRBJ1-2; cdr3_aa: CASSAGSPYGYTF; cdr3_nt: TGTGCCAGTAGTGCGGGCTCCCCCTATGGCTACACCTTC
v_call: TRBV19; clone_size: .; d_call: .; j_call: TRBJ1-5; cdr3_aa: CARSGGINQPQHF; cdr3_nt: TGTGCAAGATCGGGAGGGATCAATCAGCCCCAGCATTTT
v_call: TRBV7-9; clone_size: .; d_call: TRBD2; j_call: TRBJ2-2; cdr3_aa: CASSSGRRYGTGELFF; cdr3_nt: TGTGCCAGCAGCAGCGGGAGACGATATGGCACCGGGGAGCTGTTTTTT
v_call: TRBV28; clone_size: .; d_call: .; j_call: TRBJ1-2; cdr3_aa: CASSPPTGQLRGYTF; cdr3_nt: TGTGCCAGCAGTCCCCCGACAGGACAACTACGGGGCTACACCTTC
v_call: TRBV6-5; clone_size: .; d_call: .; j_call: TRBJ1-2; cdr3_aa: CASSSGGLFGGYGYTF; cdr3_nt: TGTGCCAGCAGTTCTGGGGGGTTGTTTGGGGGTTACGGCTACACCTTC
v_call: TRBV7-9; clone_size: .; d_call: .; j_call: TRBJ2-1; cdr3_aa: CASSLRTGGWNEQFF; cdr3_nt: TGTGCCAGCAGCTTAAGGACGGGGGGCTGGAATGAGCAGTTCTTC
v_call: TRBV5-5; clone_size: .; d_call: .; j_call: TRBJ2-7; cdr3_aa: CASSFGTLYEQYF; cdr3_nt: TGTGCCAGCAGTTTCGGGACACTTTACGAGCAGTACTTC
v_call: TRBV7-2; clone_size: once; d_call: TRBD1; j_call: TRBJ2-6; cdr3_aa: CASSVGTAMLAGANVLTF; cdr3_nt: TGTGCCAGCAGCGTCGGGACAGCTATGCTAGCTGGGGCCAACGTCCTGACTTTC
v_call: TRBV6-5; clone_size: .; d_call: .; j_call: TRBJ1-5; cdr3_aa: CASSHRVALNQPQHF; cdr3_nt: TGTGCCAGCAGCCACAGGGTGGCCCTCAATCAGCCCCAGCATTTT
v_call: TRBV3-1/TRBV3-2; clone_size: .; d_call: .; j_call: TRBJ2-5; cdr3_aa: CASSRGRGPQETQYF; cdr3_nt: TGTGCCAGCAGCCGAGGGCGGGGCCCCCAAGAGACCCAGTACTTC
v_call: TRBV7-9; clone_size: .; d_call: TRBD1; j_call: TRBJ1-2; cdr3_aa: CASNQDREVDYGYTF; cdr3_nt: TGTGCCAGCAACCAGGACAGGGAGGTAGACTATGGCTACACCTTC
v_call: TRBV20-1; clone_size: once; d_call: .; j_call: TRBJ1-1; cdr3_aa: CPEDRTTEAFF; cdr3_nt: TGCCCAGAAGACAGGACCACTGAAGCTTTCTTT
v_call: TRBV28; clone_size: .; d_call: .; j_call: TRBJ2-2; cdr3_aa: CASSLLGTSSTGELFF; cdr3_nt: TGTGCCAGCAGTTTATTAGGGACTTCCTCCACCGGGGAGCTGTTTTTT
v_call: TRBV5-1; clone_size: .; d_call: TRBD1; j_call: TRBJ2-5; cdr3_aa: CASRSGGGGETQYF; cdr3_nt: TGCGCCAGCAGATCAGGGGGCGGAGGAGAGACCCAGTACTTC
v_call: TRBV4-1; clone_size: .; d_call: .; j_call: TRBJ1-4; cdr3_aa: CASSQLRDKPEKLFF; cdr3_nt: TGCGCCAGCAGCCAACTCCGGGACAAACCTGAAAAACTGTTTTTT
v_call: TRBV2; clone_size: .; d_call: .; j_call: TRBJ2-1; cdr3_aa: CASSERVSYNEQFF; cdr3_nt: TGTGCCAGCAGTGAGCGGGTATCCTACAATGAGCAGTTCTTC
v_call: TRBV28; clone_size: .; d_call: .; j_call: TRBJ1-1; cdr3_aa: CASTPWGEMNTEAFF; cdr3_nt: TGTGCCAGCACCCCCTGGGGGGAGATGAACACTGAAGCTTTCTTT
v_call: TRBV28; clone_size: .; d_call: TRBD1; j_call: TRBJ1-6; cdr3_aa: CASRTGQSPLHF; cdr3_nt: TGTGCCAGCAGGACAGGGCAATCACCCCTCCACTTT
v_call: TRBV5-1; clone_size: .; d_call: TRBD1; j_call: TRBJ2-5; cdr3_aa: CASTRQGQETQYF; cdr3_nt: TGCGCCAGCACCCGACAGGGCCAAGAGACCCAGTACTTC
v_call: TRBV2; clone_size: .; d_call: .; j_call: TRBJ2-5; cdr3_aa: CATGSQETQYF; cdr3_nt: TGTGCCACCGGGTCCCAAGAGACCCAGTACTTC
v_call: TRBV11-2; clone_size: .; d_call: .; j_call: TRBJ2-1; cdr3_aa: CASSELHGAYNEQFF; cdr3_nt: TGTGCCAGCAGCGAACTACACGGGGCCTACAATGAGCAGTTCTTC